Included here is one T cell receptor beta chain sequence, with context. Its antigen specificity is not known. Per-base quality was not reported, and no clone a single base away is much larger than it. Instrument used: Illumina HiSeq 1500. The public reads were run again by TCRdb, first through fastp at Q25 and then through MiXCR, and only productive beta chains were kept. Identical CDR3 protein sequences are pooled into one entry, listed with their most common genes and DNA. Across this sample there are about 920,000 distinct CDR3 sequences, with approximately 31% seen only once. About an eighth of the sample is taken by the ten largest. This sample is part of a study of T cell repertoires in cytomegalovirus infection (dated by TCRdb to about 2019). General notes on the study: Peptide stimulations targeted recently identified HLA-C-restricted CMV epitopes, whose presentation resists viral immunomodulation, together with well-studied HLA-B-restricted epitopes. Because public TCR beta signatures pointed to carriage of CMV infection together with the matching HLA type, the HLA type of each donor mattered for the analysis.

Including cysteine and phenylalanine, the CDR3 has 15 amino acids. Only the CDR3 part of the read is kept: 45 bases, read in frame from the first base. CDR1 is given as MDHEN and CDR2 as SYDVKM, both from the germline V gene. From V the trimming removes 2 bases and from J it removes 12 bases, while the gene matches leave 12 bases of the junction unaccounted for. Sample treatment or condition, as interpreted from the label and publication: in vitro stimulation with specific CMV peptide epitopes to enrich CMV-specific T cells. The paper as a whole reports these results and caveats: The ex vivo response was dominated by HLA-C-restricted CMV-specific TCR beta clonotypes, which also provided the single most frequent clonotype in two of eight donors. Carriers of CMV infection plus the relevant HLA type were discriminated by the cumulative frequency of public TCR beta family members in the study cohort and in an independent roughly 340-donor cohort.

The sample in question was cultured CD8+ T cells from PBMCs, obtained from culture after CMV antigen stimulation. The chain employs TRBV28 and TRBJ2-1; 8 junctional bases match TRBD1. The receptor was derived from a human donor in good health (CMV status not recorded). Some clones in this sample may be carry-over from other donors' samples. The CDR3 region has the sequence CASSLTRDRLEGQFF. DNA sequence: TGTGCCAGCAGTTTAACGAGGGACAGGTTGGAGGGGCAGTTCTTC. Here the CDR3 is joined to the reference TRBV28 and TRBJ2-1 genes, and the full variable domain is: DVKVTQSSRYLVKRTGEKVFLECVQDMDHENMFWYRQDPGLGLRLIYFSYDVKMKEKGDIPEGYSVSREKKERFSLILESASTNQTSMYLCASSLTRDRLEGQFFGPGTRLTVL.